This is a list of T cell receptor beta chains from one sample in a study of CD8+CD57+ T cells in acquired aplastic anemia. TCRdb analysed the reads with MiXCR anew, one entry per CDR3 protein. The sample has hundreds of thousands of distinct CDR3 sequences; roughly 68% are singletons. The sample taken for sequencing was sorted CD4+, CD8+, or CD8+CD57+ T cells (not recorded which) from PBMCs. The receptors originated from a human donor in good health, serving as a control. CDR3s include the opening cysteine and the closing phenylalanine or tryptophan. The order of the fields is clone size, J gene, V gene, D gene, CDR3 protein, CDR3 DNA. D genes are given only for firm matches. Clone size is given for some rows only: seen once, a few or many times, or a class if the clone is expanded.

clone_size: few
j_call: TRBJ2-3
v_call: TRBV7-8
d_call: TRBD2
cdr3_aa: CASSLGSGVWDTQYF
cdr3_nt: TGTGCCAGCAGCTTGGGTAGCGGGGTTTGGGATACGCAGTATTTT

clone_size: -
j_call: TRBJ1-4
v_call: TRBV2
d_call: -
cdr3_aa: CASRLVASNEPLFF
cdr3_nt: TGTGCCAGCCGCCTAGTTGCAAGTAATGAACCCCTGTTTTTT

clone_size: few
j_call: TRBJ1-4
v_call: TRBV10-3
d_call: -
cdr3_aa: CAISRQSFLEKLFF
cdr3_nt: TGTGCCATCAGTCGACAGAGCTTTCTTGAAAAACTGTTTTTT

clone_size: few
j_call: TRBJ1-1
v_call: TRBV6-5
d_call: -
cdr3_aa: CASSYSLGTEAFF
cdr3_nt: TGTGCCAGCAGTTACTCGTTGGGGACTGAAGCTTTCTTT

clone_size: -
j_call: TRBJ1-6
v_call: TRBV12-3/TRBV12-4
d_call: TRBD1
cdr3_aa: CASSVTPAGGNSPLHF
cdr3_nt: TGTGCCAGCAGTGTAACGCCGGCAGGGGGCAATTCACCCCTCCACTTT

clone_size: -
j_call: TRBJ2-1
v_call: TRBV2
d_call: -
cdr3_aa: CASSIDGYGNNVQFF
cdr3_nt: TGTGCCAGCAGTATAGACGGCTATGGGAACAACGTGCAGTTCTTC

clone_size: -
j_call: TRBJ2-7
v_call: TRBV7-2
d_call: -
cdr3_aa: CASSFEGVTEDFFF
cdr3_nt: TGTGCCAGCAGCTTTGAGGGGGTCACTGAAGATTTCTTTTTC

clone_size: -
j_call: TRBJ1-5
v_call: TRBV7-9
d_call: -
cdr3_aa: CAGRPGQINQPQHF
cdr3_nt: TGTGCCGGCAGGCCCGGGCAGATCAATCAGCCCCAGCATTTT

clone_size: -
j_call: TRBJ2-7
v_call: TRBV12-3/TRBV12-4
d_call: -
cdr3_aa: CASMKAIGNYEQYF
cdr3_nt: TGTGCCAGCATGAAAGCGATAGGGAACTACGAGCAGTACTTC

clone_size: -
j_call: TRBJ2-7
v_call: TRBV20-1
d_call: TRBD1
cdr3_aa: CSAWTGAYEQYF
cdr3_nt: TGCAGTGCTTGGACAGGGGCATACGAGCAGTACTTC

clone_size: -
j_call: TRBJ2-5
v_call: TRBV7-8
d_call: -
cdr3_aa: CACALEGTQETQYF
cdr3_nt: TGTGCCTGCGCCCTCGAGGGGACACAAGAGACCCAGTACTTC

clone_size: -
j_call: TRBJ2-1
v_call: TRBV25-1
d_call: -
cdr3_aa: CASKAGSPVLYNEQFF
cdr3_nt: TGTGCCAGCAAGGCGGGGAGTCCCGTCCTCTACAATGAGCAGTTCTTC

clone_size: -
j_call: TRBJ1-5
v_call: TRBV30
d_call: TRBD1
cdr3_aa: CAWSLRDRGRNQPRHF
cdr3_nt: TGTGCCTGGAGTCTCAGGGACAGGGGGCGCAATCAGCCCCGGCATTTT

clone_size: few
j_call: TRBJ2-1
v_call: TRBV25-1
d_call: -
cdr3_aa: CASSEYANEQFF
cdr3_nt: TGTGCCAGCAGTGAATACGCCAATGAGCAGTTCTTC

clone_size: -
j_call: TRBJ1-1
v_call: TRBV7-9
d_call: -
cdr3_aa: CASWRDQADNRPTFF
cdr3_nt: TGTGCCAGTTGGAGGGACCAAGCGGACAACAGACCCACTTTCTTT

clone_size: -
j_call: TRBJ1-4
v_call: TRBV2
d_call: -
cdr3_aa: CASMRGKKNEKLFF
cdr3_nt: TGTGCCAGCATGCGGGGAAAAAAGAATGAAAAACTGTTTTTT

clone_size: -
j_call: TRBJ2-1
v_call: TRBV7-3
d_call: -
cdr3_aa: CASRPRGEEFF
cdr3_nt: TGTGCCAGCAGACCGAGAGGGGAGGAGTTCTTC

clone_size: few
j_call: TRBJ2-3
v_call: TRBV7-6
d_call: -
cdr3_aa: CASSLGRGNSGNTYF
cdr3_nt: TGTGCCAGCAGCTTGGGCAGGGGTAACTCTGGCAACACCTATTTT

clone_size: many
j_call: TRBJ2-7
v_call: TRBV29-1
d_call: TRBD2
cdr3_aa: CSVAGTSGRSTYF
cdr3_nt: TGCAGCGTCGCCGGGACTAGCGGGCGTTCTACGTACTTC

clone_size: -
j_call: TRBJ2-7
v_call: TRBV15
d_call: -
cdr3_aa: CATRMESHYAQHF
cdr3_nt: TGTGCCACCAGAATGGAGAGCCATTACGCCCAGCACTTC

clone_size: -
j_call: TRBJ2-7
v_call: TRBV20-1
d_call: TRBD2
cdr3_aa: CSATGTSGGAGEQYF
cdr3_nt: TGCAGTGCCACCGGGACTAGCGGGGGGGCAGGCGAGCAGTACTTC

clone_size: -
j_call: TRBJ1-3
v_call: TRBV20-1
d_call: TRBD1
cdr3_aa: CSASTGGLSPIYF
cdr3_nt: TGCAGTGCTTCCACAGGGGGGCTCTCGCCCATATATTTT

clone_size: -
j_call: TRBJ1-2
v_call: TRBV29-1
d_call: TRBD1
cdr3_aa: CSVEEQGPYGYTF
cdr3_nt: TGCAGCGTCGAAGAACAGGGGCCCTATGGCTACACCTTC

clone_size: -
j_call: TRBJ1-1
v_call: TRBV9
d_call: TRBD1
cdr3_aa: CASGPLTGVNTEAFF
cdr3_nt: TGTGCCAGCGGACCACTGACAGGGGTGAACACTGAAGCTTTCTTT

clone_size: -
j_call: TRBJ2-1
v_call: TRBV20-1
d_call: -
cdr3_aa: CSARIRNLADEQFF
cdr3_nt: TGCAGTGCTAGAATCCGTAATTTGGCAGATGAGCAGTTCTTC

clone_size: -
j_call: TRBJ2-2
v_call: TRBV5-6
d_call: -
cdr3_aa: CASSSRGLTGELFF
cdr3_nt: TGTGCCAGCAGCTCCCGCGGCCTTACCGGGGAGCTGTTTTTT

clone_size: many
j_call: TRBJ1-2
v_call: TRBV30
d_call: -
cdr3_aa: CAWAREANGYTF
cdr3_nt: TGTGCCTGGGCCCGGGAGGCTAACGGCTACACCTTC

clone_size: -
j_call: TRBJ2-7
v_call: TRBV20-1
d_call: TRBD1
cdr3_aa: CSAIPSSGQEQYF
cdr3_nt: TGCAGTGCTATCCCGAGTTCGGGACAGGAGCAGTACTTC

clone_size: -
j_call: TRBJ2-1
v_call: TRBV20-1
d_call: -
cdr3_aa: CSARDRDAYNEQFF
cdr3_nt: TGCAGTGCTAGAGACCGGGACGCCTACAATGAGCAGTTCTTC

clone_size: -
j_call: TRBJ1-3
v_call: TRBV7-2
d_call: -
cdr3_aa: CASSSAPAGNTIYF
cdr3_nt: TGTGCCAGCAGCTCAGCCCCGGCTGGCAACACCATATATTTT

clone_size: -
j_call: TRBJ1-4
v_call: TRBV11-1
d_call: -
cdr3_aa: CATSRDCREKLFF
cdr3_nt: TGTGCCACCAGCAGGGATTGTAGGGAAAAACTGTTTTTT

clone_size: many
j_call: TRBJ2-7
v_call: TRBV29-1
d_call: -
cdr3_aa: CSVEKSYEQYF
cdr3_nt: TGCAGCGTTGAAAAGAGTTACGAGCAGTACTTC

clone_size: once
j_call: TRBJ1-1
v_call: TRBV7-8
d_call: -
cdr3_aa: CASSLDSGGGEAFF
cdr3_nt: TGTGCCAGCAGCTTAGACAGCGGGGGGGGTGAAGCCTTCTTC

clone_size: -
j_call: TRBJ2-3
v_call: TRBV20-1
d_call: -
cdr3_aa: CSASSGDLRDTQYF
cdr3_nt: TGCAGTGCGTCGTCGGGGGACCTTCGGGATACGCAGTATTTT

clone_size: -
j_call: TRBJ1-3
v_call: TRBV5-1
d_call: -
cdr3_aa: CASSLEAGATTIYF
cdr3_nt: TGCGCCAGCAGCCTGGAGGCAGGTGCAACCACCATATATTTT

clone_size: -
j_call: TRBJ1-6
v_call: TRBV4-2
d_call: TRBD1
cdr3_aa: CASTLEQGRGHTPLHF
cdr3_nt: TGTGCCAGCACCCTAGAACAGGGGCGTGGGCACACACCCCTCCACTTT

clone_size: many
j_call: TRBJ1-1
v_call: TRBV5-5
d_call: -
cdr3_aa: CASSHNSRVTEAFF
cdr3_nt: TGTGCCAGCAGCCACAATTCCAGGGTTACTGAAGCTTTCTTT

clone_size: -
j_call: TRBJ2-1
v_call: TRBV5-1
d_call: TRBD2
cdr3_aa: CASSLGEAGAEQFF
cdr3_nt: TGCGCCAGCAGCTTGGGAGAAGCGGGGGCTGAGCAGTTCTTC

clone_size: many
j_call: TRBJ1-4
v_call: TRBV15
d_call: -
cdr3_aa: CATSGSPGFLDEKLFF
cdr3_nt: TGTGCCACCAGCGGATCGCCGGGATTCTTAGATGAAAAACTGTTTTTT

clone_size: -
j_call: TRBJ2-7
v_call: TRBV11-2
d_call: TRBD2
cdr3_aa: CASSSARGGEQYF
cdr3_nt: TGTGCCAGCAGTTCAGCCCGGGGAGGGGAGCAGTACTTC

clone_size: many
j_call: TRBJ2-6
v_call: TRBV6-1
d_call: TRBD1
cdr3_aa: CASSLDRVLTF
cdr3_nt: TGTGCCAGCAGTCTAGACAGGGTACTGACTTTC

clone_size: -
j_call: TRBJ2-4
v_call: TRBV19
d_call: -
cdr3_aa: CASSWQGGGNIQYF
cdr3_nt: TGTGCCAGTAGTTGGCAGGGAGGTGGAAACATTCAGTACTTC

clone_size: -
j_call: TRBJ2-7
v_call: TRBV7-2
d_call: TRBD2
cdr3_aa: CASSSSVETREF
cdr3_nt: TGTGCCAGCAGCTCCTCCGTGGAGACGCGGGAGTTC

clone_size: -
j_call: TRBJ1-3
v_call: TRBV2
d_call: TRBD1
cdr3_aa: CASSVDRTAGTITF
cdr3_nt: TGTGCCAGCAGTGTGGACAGGACTGCAGGCACAATAACTTTT

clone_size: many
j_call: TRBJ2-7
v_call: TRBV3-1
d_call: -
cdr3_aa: CASSQRRRGSNEQYF
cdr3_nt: TGTGCCAGCAGCCAACGCCGGCGGGGATCTAACGAGCAGTACTTC

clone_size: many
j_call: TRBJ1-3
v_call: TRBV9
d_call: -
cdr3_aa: CASSVVDGGGNTIYF
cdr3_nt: TGTGCCAGCAGCGTAGTCGATGGGGGGGGAAACACCATATATTTT

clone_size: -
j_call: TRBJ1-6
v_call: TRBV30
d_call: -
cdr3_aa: CAWSGDSRTEVGRSSPLHF
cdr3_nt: TGTGCCTGGAGTGGTGACAGCCGAACCGAGGTAGGGCGTTCTTCACCCCTCCACTTT

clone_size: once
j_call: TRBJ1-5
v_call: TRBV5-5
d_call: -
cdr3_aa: CATSMASSNNQPQHF
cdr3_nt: TGTGCCACCAGCATGGCTAGCTCAAACAATCAGCCCCAGCATTTT

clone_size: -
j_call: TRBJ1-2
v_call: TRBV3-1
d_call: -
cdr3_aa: CASSFDSGGSYGHTF
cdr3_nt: TGTGCCAGCAGCTTCGACAGTGGCGGGTCCTATGGCCACACCTTC

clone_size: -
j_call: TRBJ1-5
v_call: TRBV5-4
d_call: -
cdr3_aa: CATSLDGAEYSNQPQHF
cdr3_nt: TGTGCCACCAGCTTAGATGGGGCGGAATATAGCAATCAGCCCCAGCATTTT

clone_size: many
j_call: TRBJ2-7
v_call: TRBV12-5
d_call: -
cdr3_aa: CASGLETRKGGYEQYF
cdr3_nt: TGTGCTAGTGGTTTGGAGACACGGAAGGGAGGCTACGAGCAGTACTTC

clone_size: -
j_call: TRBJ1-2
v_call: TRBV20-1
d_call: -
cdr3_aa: CSARSLDSGDGYTF
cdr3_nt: TGCAGTGCTAGAAGCCTGGATAGCGGGGATGGCTACACCTTC

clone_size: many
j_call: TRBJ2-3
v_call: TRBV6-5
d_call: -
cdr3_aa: CASSYSSIIGGTQYF
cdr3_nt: TGTGCCAGCAGTTACTCGAGCATAATTGGAGGTACGCAGTATTTT